The 21 T cell receptor beta chains reported below all come from one sample, sequenced in a study of cytomegalovirus exposure and HLA in healthy donors. Amplification used 60 Vbeta primers and 13 Jbeta primers. The assay was immunoSEQ multiplex PCR, and TCRdb's table has in-frame clones only and misses some. Its table records under 75,000 clones. The sequenced material came from PBMCs. These receptors were taken from a female donor in good health and CMV-seropositive.

The chain recombines TRBV4-1 with TRBJ2-6, with 9 bases matching TRBD1. The CDR3 covers 17 residues. V shed 4 bases, J shed 2 bases, and the junction held 6 bases outside the gene matches. Germline assignment: CDR1 MGHRA and CDR2 YSYEKL. CDR3 sequence (DNA): TGCGCCAGCAGCCTACTACAGGGGGCGCCTGGGGCCAACGTCCTGACTTTC. Its protein product is CASSLLQGAPGANVLTF.

The chain links TRBV7-6 to TRBJ2-7, with 9 bases that match TRBD1. In germline, CDR1 is SGHVS, CDR2 FNYEAQ. CDR3 size: 15 residues. Losses at the gene ends were 5 bases for V and 5 bases for J; bases not matched to a gene: 10. The CDR3 spells CASSTLGQGYDEQYF. The CDR3 region has the DNA TGTGCCAGCAGCACCTTGGGACAGGGATACGACGAGCAGTACTTC.

This sequence joins TRBV19 and TRBJ1-5; D unresolved. CDR3 size: 12 residues. The V gene lost 7 bases and the J gene lost 3 bases, with 7 bases spanning the gap. Germline V gene lookup returns CDR1 LNHDA and CDR2 SQIVND (reference sequence). The CDR3 spells CASNGLNQPQHF. In DNA, the CDR3 is TGTGCCAGTAACGGACTCAATCAGCCCCAGCATTTT.

This rearrangement joins TRBV5-4 to TRBJ1-2; 9 nucleotides match TRBD1. Germline V CDR1 and CDR2: SGHNT, YYREEE (reference sequence). This CDR3 is built from 14 residues. V lost 0 bases and J lost 6; bases outside the gene matches: 3. The CDR3 protein is CASSLDRGRHGYTF. In nucleotides, the CDR3 is TGTGCCAGCAGCTTGGACAGGGGGCGTCATGGCTACACCTTC.

The chain has TRBV4-1 and TRBJ2-1; 10 positions match TRBD2. CDR3 length equals 15 residues. Germline CDR1 MGHRA, CDR2 YSYEKL. The ends lost 1 base at V and 6 bases at J; junction bases unmatched: 3. CDR3 in amino acids: CASSQVAGGGNEQFF. In DNA, the CDR3 is TGCGCCAGCAGCCAAGTAGCGGGAGGAGGCAATGAGCAGTTCTTC.

The CDR3 DNA reads as TGTGCCAGCAGCCAAGACCCCGGACAGGGGGCGGGGGCTAGGATGGCTTTCTTT. This gives the protein CASSQDPGQGAGARMAFF. The genes are TRBV4-2 and TRBJ1-1, with 11 bases that match TRBD1. Germline CDR1 is LGHNA and CDR2 is YNFKEQ. The CDR3 runs 18 residues. Unmatched junction bases numbered 17, after V lost 0 bases and J lost 11 bases.

The chain employs TRBV5-1 and TRBJ2-1; the match to TRBD2 covers 9 bases. The germline V gene encodes CDR1 SGHRS and CDR2 YFSETQ. The CDR3 runs to 15 residues. J gave up 1 base and V 5 bases, and 4 bases lay outside the gene matches. The DNA of the CDR3 is TGCGCCAGCAGAGTAACTAGCGGGTCCTACAATGAGCAGTTCTTC. Protein sequence: CASRVTSGSYNEQFF.

V gene TRBV4-3 combines with J gene TRBJ2-3, with TRBD2 identical over 7 bases. The CDR3 runs to 15 residues. Germline CDR1 is LGHNA and CDR2 is YSLEER. V lost 0 bases and J lost 8; bases outside the gene matches: 8. DNA of the CDR3: TGCGCCAGCAGCCAAGATTCGGGGAGGGCTGCTACGCAGTATTTT. Translation gives CASSQDSGRAATQYF.

The CDR3 region is CASTRTGIGNTIYF. The CDR3 nucleotides read TGTGCCAGCACACGGACAGGGATCGGAAACACCATATATTTT. The chain uses TRBV6-5 and TRBJ1-3, with 8 bases aligning to TRBD1. V shed 7 bases and J 4 bases; nucleotides not matched to a gene: 6. This CDR3 spans 14 amino acids. CDR1 and CDR2 (germline): MNHEY, SVGAGI.

J is TRBJ1-1 and V is TRBV19; a weak D match, TRBD1 (6 bases). The CDR3 runs to 15 residues. Trimming took 3 bases from V and 1 from J, leaving 12 bases between them. CDR1 LNHDA and CDR2 SQIVND come from the germline V gene (reference sequence). Here the CDR3 reads CASSMRQGTNTEAFF. The CDR3 nucleotides read TGTGCCAGTAGTATGCGTCAGGGGACGAACACTGAAGCTTTCTTT.

The CDR3 sequence is CASSATTNEKLFF. The CDR3 DNA reads TGTGCCAGTAGTGCTACAACTAATGAAAAACTGTTTTTT. The rearrangement uses TRBV19 and TRBJ1-4; D ambiguous. The CDR3 has 13 amino acids. Germline CDR1 is LNHDA and CDR2 is SQIVND (reference sequence). Trimming removed 5 bases from V and 0 bases from J, with 4 bases in between. The full variable domain, completed using reference TRBV19 and TRBJ1-4, is DGGITQSPKYLFRKEGQNVTLSCEQNLNHDAMYWYRQDPGQGLRLIYYSQIVNDFQKGDIAEGYSVSREKKESFPLTVTSAQKNPTAFYLCASSATTNEKLFFGSGTQLSVL.

V usage is TRBV18 and J usage is TRBJ2-1; D might be TRBD1 (5 bases). Trimming removed 3 bases at V and 8 bases at J, with 14 bases between. The germline CDR1 and CDR2 sequences are KGHSH and LQKENI. CDR3 length: 14 residues. DNA of the CDR3: TGTGCCAGCTCACCGGGTGTCCCCAGGGATGAGCAGTTCTTC. Translation: CASSPGVPRDEQFF.

As DNA, the CDR3 is TGTGCCAGCAGCTTAGCGGGAGGGACCTACGAGCAGTACTTC. Translated, it gives CASSLAGGTYEQYF. V is TRBV11-2 and J is TRBJ2-7, with 8 positions matching TRBD2. The ends lost 1 base at V and 2 bases at J; junction bases unmatched: 1. This CDR3 spans 14 amino acids. Germline assignment: CDR1 SGHAT and CDR2 FQNNGV.

This sequence joins TRBV15 and TRBJ1-3, with D hard to call. CDR1 is LNHNV, CDR2 YYDKDF, per germline (reference sequence). V shed 0 bases and J shed 1 base, with 4 bases lying between them. The CDR3 has 14 amino acids. The DNA of the CDR3 is TGTGCCACCAGCAGAGACCTATCTGGAAACACCATATATTTT. Amino acid sequence: CATSRDLSGNTIYF.

The chain recombines TRBV30 with TRBJ1-2, with D perhaps matching TRBD1 (5 bases). Trimming cost V 0 bases and J 7 bases, with 12 bases left between them. In germline, CDR1 is GTSNPN, CDR2 SVGIG (reference sequence). The CDR3 consists of 13 residues. The CDR3 here is CAWSVPGGAGYTF. The CDR3 DNA follows: TGTGCCTGGAGTGTACCCGGGGGAGCTGGCTACACCTTC.

The chain's CDR3 is CASSYFQGSGNTIYF. For the CDR3, the DNA is TGTGCCAGCAGTTACTTTCAGGGTTCTGGAAACACCATATATTTT. The V call is TRBV6-5, the J call TRBJ1-3, with a possible D match to TRBD1 (5 bases). Trimming removed 1 base from V and 1 base from J, with 8 bases in between. The CDR3 has 15 amino acids. Germline V gives CDR1 MNHEY, CDR2 SVGAGI.

This chain joins TRBV7-2 and TRBJ1-4, with D tentatively TRBD1 (6 bases). The CDR3 extends over 15 amino acids. CDR1 is SGHTA, CDR2 FQGNSA, per germline. V was cut by 2 bases and J by 7 bases, with 14 bases left in between. The CDR3 sequence: CASSLLTGLGEKLFF. In nucleotides, the CDR3 is TGTGCCAGCAGCTTACTGACAGGATTAGGTGAAAAACTGTTTTTT.

V gene TRBV29-1 combines with J gene TRBJ2-2; TRBD2 aligns across 16 bases. The CDR3 is 17 amino acids. The germline V gene has CDR1 SQVTM and CDR2 ANQGSEA. J lost 4 bases, V lost 6 bases, and 8 bases had no gene match. The CDR3 sequence is CSVGGTSGGAPTGELFF. Here the CDR3 DNA reads TGCAGCGTCGGAGGGACTAGCGGGGGGGCTCCCACCGGGGAGCTGTTTTTT.

The V call is TRBV19, the J call TRBJ2-1; 13 bases agree with TRBD2. The CDR3 is made up of 15 amino acids. The germline gives CDR1 LNHDA, CDR2 SQIVND (reference sequence). V gave up 5 bases and J gave up 9 bases; unmatched junction bases: 7. The CDR3 protein is CASSAGTSGAVEQFF. The CDR3 bases are TGTGCCAGTAGTGCAGGGACTAGCGGGGCCGTTGAGCAGTTCTTC. The entire variable domain, with the rest obtained from reference TRBV19 and TRBJ2-1, is as follows: DGGITQSPKYLFRKEGQNVTLSCEQNLNHDAMYWYRQDPGQGLRLIYYSQIVNDFQKGDIAEGYSVSREKKESFPLTVTSAQKNPTAFYLCASSAGTSGAVEQFFGPGTRLTVL.

This rearrangement joins TRBV10-3 to TRBJ1-1, with TRBD1 matching 9 bases. The germline V gene has CDR1 ENHRY and CDR2 SYGVKD. CDR3 length: 14 residues. J gave up 3 bases and V 6 bases, and 5 bases lay outside the gene matches. The CDR3 is CAISRTGVHTEAFF. In DNA form, the CDR3 reads TGTGCCATCAGCCGGACAGGGGTGCACACTGAAGCTTTCTTT.

The chain combines TRBV9 with TRBJ1-1; TRBD1 aligns across 9 bases. Losses at the gene ends were 3 bases for V and 1 base for J; bases not matched to a gene: 4. The germline V gene encodes CDR1 SGDLS and CDR2 YYNGEE. The CDR3 has 15 residues. The CDR3 DNA follows: TGTGCCAGCAGCGCGCCGGGACAGGGGAACACTGAAGCTTTCTTT. Its translation is CASSAPGQGNTEAFF.